The subject of this entry is one TCR beta chain. Antigen unknown. These data are taken from a study of Ad26.COV2.S vaccination and SARS-CoV-2 variants. Study-level background: Each vaccinee took Ad26.COV2.S intramuscularly, once or twice 56 days apart.

This CDR3 has 18 residues. CDR1 and CDR2 (germline): PRHDT, FYEKMQ (reference sequence). The germline V and J ends were trimmed by 5 bases and 9 bases, with 30 bases remaining between them. Assay used: immunoSEQ multiplex PCR; TCRdb lists only in-frame clones, some missing. Counted here are roughly 500,000 clones, approximately 88% occurring once; the ten biggest clones make up 9.5% to 15%. Whole-study results and caveats: Vaccinees displayed broader spike-specific TCR repertoires than placebo recipients. Analyses that measured TCR breadth and depth may have underestimated total T cell responses.

Treatment: roughly 18 received Ad26.COV2.S at low or high dose, single or two shots; roughly 5 received placebo; per-sample allocation not given. The investigators took samples on day 63 after the first vaccine or placebo injection. The vaccine antigen was prefusion-stabilized Wuhan SARS-CoV-2 spike. The sequence came from a person between 18 and 60 years old who received the Ad26.COV2.S COVID-19 vaccine or a placebo. The sample here was peripheral blood, taken in a trial of Ad26.COV2.S vaccine versus placebo. The rearrangement links TRBV13 to TRBJ2-3; TRBD2 is a possible D gene (8 bases). The CDR3: CASSQGGLTSGRTGTQYF. CDR3 nucleotides: TGTGCCAGCAGCCAAGGGGGCCTCACTAGCGGACGCACCGGCACGCAGTATTTT.